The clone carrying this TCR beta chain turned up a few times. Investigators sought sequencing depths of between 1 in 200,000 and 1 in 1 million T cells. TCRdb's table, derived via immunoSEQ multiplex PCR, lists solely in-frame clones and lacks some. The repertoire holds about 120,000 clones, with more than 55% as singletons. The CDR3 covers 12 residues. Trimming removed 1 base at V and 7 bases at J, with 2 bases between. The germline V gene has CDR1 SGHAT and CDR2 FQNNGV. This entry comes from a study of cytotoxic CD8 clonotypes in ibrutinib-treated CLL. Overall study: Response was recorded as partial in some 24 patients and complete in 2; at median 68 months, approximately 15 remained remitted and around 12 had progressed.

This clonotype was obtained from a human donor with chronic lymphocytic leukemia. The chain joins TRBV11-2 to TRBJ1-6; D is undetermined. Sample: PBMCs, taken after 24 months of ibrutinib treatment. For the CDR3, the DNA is TGTGCCAGCAGCTTAGGGAATTCACCCCTCCACTTT. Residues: CASSLGNSPLHF.